This T cell receptor beta chain was profiled in a study of Graves' ophthalmopathy and Graves' hyperthyroidism (dated 2018 in TCRdb). The study in broad terms: Peripheral blood samples were taken at the time of initial diagnosis, before any treatment was given. The study used signatures of the TCR beta repertoire to tell Graves' ophthalmopathy apart from Graves' hyperthyroidism and to predict which patients would progress to ophthalmopathy. In total, approximately 140 blood samples were TCR-sequenced: 43 ophthalmopathy, approximately 80 hyperthyroidism and some 17 hyperthyroidism-to-ophthalmopathy patients. To explore V-J signatures distinguishing ophthalmopathy from hyperthyroidism, a discovery set of 100 patients (about 44 ophthalmopathy, 57 stable hyperthyroidism) was enrolled. An independent validation cohort was composed of roughly 19 hyperthyroidism patients and more than 15 patients who later progressed from hyperthyroidism to ophthalmopathy. T-cell repertoires of thyroid tissue and blood were compared in six hyperthyroidism patients. After sampling, hyperthyroidism patients received methimazole starting at 30 mg daily, and ophthalmopathy patients received high-dose intravenous methylprednisolone.

V and J are truncated by 5 bases and 2 bases respectively, leaving an intervening sequence of 10 bases. The germline V gene (reference sequence) yields SEHNR for CDR1 and FQNEAQ for CDR2. Reading from cysteine to phenylalanine, the CDR3 counts 13 amino acids. The kept DNA is CDR3 alone, 39 bases in frame from the first base. For repertoire sequencing, the TCR beta CDR3 regions were amplified from RNA transcripts. The first round of RT-PCR was done with HTBI primers and the Qiagen OneStep RT-PCR kit, and was followed by a second round of multiplex PCR, then size selection and purification. Libraries were sequenced paired-end with 100 bp reads on an Illumina HiSeq2000. The paper's data handling went like this. SOAPnuke was used to process the reads, removing any read that contained adapters or uncalled bases, had a mean Phred below 15, or lacked an exact match to the constant primer or identifier. High-quality paired reads were merged with COPE v1.2.5. Each unique nucleotide sequence was treated as a clonotype, and MiTCR v1.1 was used to align the clonotypes to the IMGT TRB V, D and J references. Analysis was restricted to V-J combinations with a frequency above 0.0001, which covered 99% to 99.2% of repertoires. For each V-J combination, a TCR clonal expansion and chaos score was defined as the ratio of F50 clonal expansion to chaos observed in the TCRdist matrix. Welch's t-statistics and random forest were used to narrow the features down to approximately 13 V-J combinations, which were then fed into a naive Bayes classifier. Thyroid-blood repertoire similarity was quantified with the Morisita-Horn index. Starting from the raw public reads, TCRdb applied fastp trimming at Q25, assembled clones with MiXCR and retained in-frame beta chains. Each CDR3 protein appears once, grouped with its most common genes and DNA. V and J calls and clone size were set by TCRdb, not the authors. This sample has 650,000 to 800,000 distinct CDR3 sequences in its table, and more than 40% of those were observed once. The ten largest clones add up to 3.3% of the sample.

Ophthalmopathy patients had moderately to severely active disease, Clinical Activity Score of at least 3, NOSPECS grade of at least 4, and disease duration under 3 months. Anyone with other autoimmune diseases, uncontrolled infections, pregnancy or lactation was excluded from the study. Clinical symptoms, serum thyroxine, TRAb, thyroid ultrasound and orbital computed tomography formed the basis of the diagnosis. PBMCs were isolated from 10 ml of fresh peripheral blood by Ficoll-Paque density gradient centrifugation. Trizol reagent was used to extract the total RNA, and its quality was then checked on an Agilent 2100 Bioanalyzer. Notes on this clonotype: Its recognized antigen is unknown. A much larger clone differs from this one at a single base, so this may be a read error.

Overall study results and their limits: Most expanded thyroid clonotypes with frequency above 0.001 were also detected in blood, suggesting blood repertoires may reflect the thyroid immune response. No statistical method was used to predetermine the sample size, and group allocation was not hidden from the investigators. In validation, the model predicted ophthalmopathy progression with less than 71% sensitivity and less than 80% specificity; some 13 predicted patients were CT-confirmed with GO in a median of around 6 months. In cross-validation, the 13-signature model distinguished ophthalmopathy from stable hyperthyroidism with 87.88% sensitivity and approximately 81% specificity, while in the test set the corresponding values were roughly 80% and 75%.

Specimen: peripheral blood. The chain uses TRBV7-9 and TRBJ2-7; a confident D gene designation cannot be given. The TCR originated in an adult man with Graves' ophthalmopathy. The DNA is as follows: TGTGCCAGCAGCACGGCTTCGGCCTACGAGCAGTACTTC. This yields the protein CASSTASAYEQYF.